These 25 T cell receptor beta chains came from one sample sequenced in a study of cytomegalovirus exposure and HLA in healthy donors. Some clones are missing from TCRdb's copy, which holds only in-frame ones; the method was immunoSEQ multiplex PCR. The profile shows some 130,000 clones, roughly 86% of them singletons. The specimen was PBMCs. These receptors originate from a man under 40 in good health and CMV-seronegative.

This chain uses TRBV25-1 with TRBJ1-2; TRBD1 matches 12 bases. J gave up 7 bases and V 5 bases, and 8 bases lay outside the gene matches. Per germline, CDR1 MGHDK and CDR2 SYGVNS. The CDR3 covers 15 residues. The CDR3: CASSMPGTGGGGYTF. The CDR3 DNA follows: TGTGCCAGCAGTATGCCCGGGACAGGGGGCGGTGGCTACACCTTC.

This sequence joins TRBV7-3 and TRBJ1-1; 8 bases align to TRBD1. This CDR3 contains 15 residues. Germline CDR1 and CDR2: SGHTA and FQGTGA. The J segment lost 6 bases and the V segment lost 5 bases, leaving 11 bases of the junction unmatched. The CDR3 is CASSRTQGALAEAFF. The CDR3 DNA reads TGTGCCAGCAGCCGGACCCAGGGGGCTTTGGCTGAAGCTTTCTTT.

The J gene is TRBJ2-1, the V gene TRBV5-6, with a tentative D call TRBD2 (5 bases). There are 16 residues in the CDR3. The ends were cut back, 0 bases at V and 5 bases at J, with 15 bases in the middle. Germline lookup yields CDR1 SGHDT and CDR2 YYEEEE. CDR3 region: CASSLAGFVPNNEQFF. The DNA for the CDR3 is TGTGCCAGCAGCTTGGCGGGGTTTGTCCCCAACAATGAGCAGTTCTTC.

The table lists this clone with a few counts. J is TRBJ2-5 and V is TRBV7-9, with D tentatively TRBD2 (5 bases). The germline gives CDR1 SEHNR, CDR2 FQNEAQ (reference sequence). This CDR3 spans 14 amino acids. V lost 5 bases and J lost 5, with 15 bases in between. The CDR3 sequence is CASSTRTSRETQYF. The CDR3 region has the DNA TGTGCCAGCAGCACTCGGACTTCCAGGGAGACCCAGTACTTC.

The chain recombines TRBV7-2 with TRBJ1-4, with 7 bases lining up with TRBD1. The V gene's germline CDR1 is SGHTA and CDR2 FQGNSA. This CDR3 comprises 15 residues. Trimming took 5 bases from V and 5 from J; bases not matched to a gene: 8. The chain's CDR3 is CASSRAGTANEKLFF. CDR3 DNA: TGTGCCAGCAGCCGGGCAGGGACAGCGAATGAAAAACTGTTTTTT.

The V call is TRBV7-2, the J call TRBJ2-1; D is undetermined. CDR1 is SGHTA, CDR2 FQGNSA, per germline. The CDR3 has 13 residues. Trimming stripped 1 base from V and 5 bases from J, with 6 bases between. The CDR3 DNA is TGTGCCAGCAGCTTAGACAGACACAATGAGCAGTTCTTC. Protein: CASSLDRHNEQFF.

The V gene is TRBV5-1, the J gene TRBJ2-3; D possibly corresponds to TRBD2 (5 bases). This CDR3 comprises 18 residues. The V gene lost 3 bases and the J gene lost 0 bases, with 20 bases spanning the gap. Germline lookup yields CDR1 SGHRS and CDR2 YFSETQ. The chain's CDR3 is CASSSEAELRKSTDTQYF. The CDR3 DNA sequence: TGCGCCAGCAGCTCTGAAGCGGAGCTGAGGAAGAGCACAGATACGCAGTATTTT.

V and J are TRBV19 and TRBJ1-4, with a weak D call TRBD1 (5 bases). The CDR3 loop spans 14 amino acids. Trimming pared 5 bases from V and 2 bases from J, leaving 9 bases between. CDR1 LNHDA and CDR2 SQIVND come from the germline V gene (reference sequence). CDR3 protein: CASSATATNEKLFF. CDR3 nucleotide sequence: TGTGCCAGTAGTGCGACAGCTACTAATGAAAAACTGTTTTTT.

The J gene is TRBJ2-3, the V gene TRBV5-6; 13 bases fit TRBD2. Per the germline V gene, CDR1 is SGHDT and CDR2 is YYEEEE. The length of the CDR3 is 17 residues. Trimming took 3 bases from V and 0 from J; bases not matched to a gene: 4. This CDR3 reads CASSSLLAGGSTDTQYF. The CDR3, as DNA: TGTGCCAGCAGCTCCCTACTAGCGGGAGGGAGCACAGATACGCAGTATTTT.

This clone was counted a few times. The same CDR3 arises from other DNA sequences in this sample as well. The V gene is TRBV19, the J gene TRBJ1-2; D perhaps matches TRBD1 (6 bases). V lost 1 base, J lost 7 bases, and 7 bases lay in between. Germline-derived CDR1 and CDR2 are LNHDA and SQIVND (reference sequence). There are 12 residues in the CDR3. The CDR3 is CASSIGTAGYTF. CDR3 bases: TGTGCCAGTAGTATAGGGACAGCTGGCTACACCTTC.

This sequence joins TRBV19 and TRBJ2-3; 10 bases are shared with TRBD2. Losses at the gene ends were 6 bases for V and 5 bases for J; bases not matched to a gene: 8. Germline values: CDR1 LNHDA, CDR2 SQIVND (reference sequence). The CDR3 sequence is 15 residues long. CDR3 region: CASRQAGGAQDTQYF. Here the CDR3 DNA reads TGTGCCAGTAGACAAGCGGGAGGGGCCCAAGATACGCAGTATTTT.

The V gene is TRBV4-2, the J gene TRBJ2-2; D uncertain. The CDR3 has 16 amino acids. The germline CDR1 and CDR2 sequences are LGHNA and YNFKEQ. V was pared by 0 bases and J by 1 base, with 9 bases between. Written as DNA, the CDR3 is TGTGCCAGCAGCCAAGATGTTGGGCAGAACACCGGGGAGCTGTTTTTT. This codes for CASSQDVGQNTGELFF.

The genes are TRBV5-4 and TRBJ2-5, with TRBD1 matching over 8 bases. The CDR3 has 14 amino acids. V shed 5 bases and J 6 bases; nucleotides not matched to a gene: 9. CDR1 is SGHNT and CDR2 is YYREEE in the germline V gene (reference sequence). CDR3 coding DNA: TGTGCCAGCAGTTCTGATCAGGGGGCGAAGACCCAGTACTTC. Its translation is CASSSDQGAKTQYF.

The gene calls are TRBV5-6 and TRBJ2-2, with D unresolved. In germline, CDR1 is SGHDT, CDR2 YYEEEE. CDR3 length equals 13 residues. V was shortened by 0 bases and J by 5 bases, with 5 bases between the two germline ends. The CDR3 bases are TGTGCCAGCAGCTTGGAATTAACCGGGGAGCTGTTTTTT. Its protein product is CASSLELTGELFF.

This clone showed up just once. The rearrangement uses TRBV18 and TRBJ2-7, with D possibly being TRBD1 (5 bases). This CDR3 comprises 13 residues. Germline V gene lookup returns CDR1 KGHSH and CDR2 LQKENI. Trimming removed 2 bases at V and 2 bases at J, with 7 bases between. The CDR3 DNA follows: TGTGCCAGCTCACCAGACAGCCCCTACGAGCAGTACTTC. Protein sequence: CASSPDSPYEQYF. Filled out from reference TRBV18 and TRBJ2-7, the complete variable domain reads NAGVMQNPRHLVRRRGQEARLRCSPMKGHSHVYWYRQLPEEGLKFMVYLQKENIIDESGMPKERFSAEFPKEGPSILRIQQVVRGDSAAYFCASSPDSPYEQYFGPGTRLTVT.

CDR3 loop: CASSSGQKSNQPQHF. CDR3 DNA sequence: TGTGCCAGCAGTTCGGGACAGAAAAGCAATCAGCCCCAGCATTTT. The V call is TRBV27, the J call TRBJ1-5, with TRBD1 matching over 7 bases. With V trimmed by 4 bases and J by 1 base, 4 bases remained unmatched. Germline V CDR1 and CDR2: MNHEY, SMNVEV (reference sequence). This CDR3 spans 15 amino acids.

This clone appeared a single time. The same CDR3 is also encoded by other DNA sequences in this sample. V gene TRBV29-1 combines with J gene TRBJ1-1; possibly TRBD1 for D (6 bases). Germline CDR1 SQVTM, CDR2 ANQGSEA. This CDR3 spans 11 amino acids. The V and J ends lost 3 bases and 4 bases respectively, with 6 bases between them. CDR3 nucleotide sequence: TGCAGCGTTGACAGGGGCACTGAAGCTTTCTTT. It translates to CSVDRGTEAFF.

V is TRBV7-9 and J is TRBJ1-4, with 8 bases matching TRBD1. The CDR3 has 14 residues. The ends lost 5 bases at V and 8 bases at J; junction bases unmatched: 7. CDR1 and CDR2 from the germline V gene are SEHNR and FQNEAQ (reference sequence). The CDR3 DNA reads TGTGCCAGCAGCCACAGGGGGTGGGACGAAAAACTGTTTTTT. This encodes CASSHRGWDEKLFF.

This chain links TRBV7-9 with TRBJ2-3; possibly TRBD2 for D (5 bases). V was shortened by 4 bases and J by 4 bases, with 18 bases between the two germline ends. Germline CDR1 SEHNR, CDR2 FQNEAQ (reference sequence). CDR3 length: 16 residues. The CDR3 sequence: CASSWPVASKSDTQYF. Written as DNA, the CDR3 is TGTGCCAGCAGCTGGCCGGTGGCTAGCAAGTCAGATACGCAGTATTTT.

The gene calls are TRBV5-6 and TRBJ2-7, with 8 bases aligning to TRBD2. The CDR3 is made up of 12 amino acids. With 4 bases clipped from V and 6 bases from J, the junction kept 3 bases outside the gene matches. Germline V lookup: CDR1 SGHDT, CDR2 YYEEEE. The chain's CDR3 is CASSMGLVEQYF. For the CDR3, the DNA is TGTGCCAGCAGCATGGGACTAGTCGAGCAGTACTTC.

The rearrangement uses TRBV7-2 and TRBJ2-5; D remains unclear. Germline V gene lookup returns CDR1 SGHTA and CDR2 FQGNSA. V was cut by 5 bases and J by 0 bases, with 7 bases left in between. The CDR3 covers 13 residues. CDR3 sequence: CASSPSYQETQYF. The CDR3 DNA reads as TGTGCCAGCAGCCCCTCGTACCAAGAGACCCAGTACTTC.

This clone was counted a few times. The rearrangement links TRBV11-2 to TRBJ1-1; D not resolved. Germline loops: CDR1 SGHAT, CDR2 FQNNGV. V gave up 2 bases and J gave up 2 bases, with 6 bases separating them. The CDR3 is made up of 13 amino acids. The CDR3 nucleotides are TGTGCCAGCAGCTTATCCATTAACACTGAAGCTTTCTTT. Its translation is CASSLSINTEAFF. Supplemented by reference TRBV11-2 and TRBJ1-1, the full variable domain reads EAGVAQSPRYKIIEKRQSVAFWCNPISGHATLYWYQQILGQGPKLLIQFQNNGVVDDSQLPKDRFSAERLKGVDSTLKIQPAKLEDSAVYLCASSLSINTEAFFGQGTRLTVV.

The rearrangement links TRBV9 to TRBJ1-1; D remains unclear. There are 14 residues in the CDR3. Trimming took off 0 bases at V and 0 bases at J, with 6 bases between the two ends. Germline V lookup: CDR1 SGDLS, CDR2 YYNGEE. The DNA of the CDR3 is TGTGCCAGCAGCGTAGCAATCATGAACACTGAAGCTTTCTTT. Amino acid sequence: CASSVAIMNTEAFF.

This chain links TRBV18 with TRBJ2-2; TRBD2 agrees at 7 bases. Germline CDR1 reads KGHSH; CDR2 reads LQKENI. V dropped 5 bases and J dropped 0; count of bases not matched to a gene: 3. This CDR3 spans 15 amino acids. The CDR3 coding sequence is TGTGCCAGCTCATTCCTAGCGGCGAACACCGGGGAGCTGTTTTTT. This codes for CASSFLAANTGELFF.

This rearrangement joins TRBV5-4 to TRBJ2-7; 7 bases agree with TRBD1. V lost 4 bases, J lost 3 bases, and 10 bases stayed unmatched. The germline gives CDR1 SGHNT, CDR2 YYREEE (reference sequence). This CDR3 region has 15 residues. CDR3 sequence reads: CASSKGQVQGYEQYF. CDR3 bases: TGTGCCAGCAGCAAAGGACAGGTGCAGGGCTACGAGCAGTACTTC. Full variable domain (rest looked up from reference TRBV5-4 and TRBJ2-7): ETGVTQSPTHLIKTRGQQVTLRCSSQSGHNTVSWYQQALGQGPQFIFQYYREEENGRGNFPPRFSGLQFPNYSSELNVNALELDDSALYLCASSKGQVQGYEQYFGPGTRLTVT.